These 32 T cell receptor beta chains came from one sample sequenced in a study of Ad26.COV2.S vaccination and SARS-CoV-2 variants. As for treatment: 15 to 20 received Ad26.COV2.S at low or high dose, single or two shots; a few received placebo; per-sample allocation not given. At day 63 after the first vaccine or placebo injection, samples were drawn. Sequenced by immunoSEQ multiplex PCR; TCRdb stores in-frame clones only, minus some. Of 360,000 or so clones in the sample, roughly 90% were seen once. The source was peripheral blood, collected in a trial of Ad26.COV2.S vaccine versus placebo. The source of these receptors is a person aged 18-65 years who received the Ad26.COV2.S COVID-19 vaccine or a placebo.

V and J are TRBV6-2 or TRBV6-3 and TRBJ2-1; 11 bases agree with TRBD2. CDR3 size: 19 residues. Germline-derived CDR1 and CDR2 are MNHEY and SVGEGT. V lost 5 bases, J lost 0 bases, and 12 bases stayed unmatched. The DNA of the CDR3 is TGTGCCAGCAGTCCCGGGACGGAGACTAGCGGGGTCTCCTACAATGAGCAGTTCTTC. Translated, it gives CASSPGTETSGVSYNEQFF.

In DNA form, the CDR3 reads TGTGCCAGCAGCGTATCGGCGGGACCCCCAAACGAGCAGTACTTC. Translation gives CASSVSAGPPNEQYF. This chain uses TRBV9 with TRBJ2-7; a possible D gene is TRBD2 (6 bases). The CDR3 contains 15 residues. CDR1 is SGDLS, CDR2 YYNGEE, per germline. The V gene lost 1 base and the J gene lost 5 bases, with 16 bases spanning the gap.

The chain is built from TRBV30 and TRBJ2-5; a possible D gene is TRBD2 (5 bases). Per the germline V gene, CDR1 is GTSNPN and CDR2 is SVGIG (reference sequence). The CDR3 consists of 14 residues. Trimming took 0 bases from V and 2 from J, leaving 10 bases between them. The CDR3 DNA sequence: TGTGCCTGGAGTGTACGAACTAGACAAGAGACCCAGTACTTC. This encodes CAWSVRTRQETQYF. The entire variable domain, with the rest obtained from reference TRBV30 and TRBJ2-5, is as follows: SQTIHQWPATLVQPVGSPLSLECTVEGTSNPNLYWYRQAAGRGLQLLFYSVGIGQISSEVPQNLSASRPQDRQFILSSKKLLLSDSGFYLCAWSVRTRQETQYFGPGTRLLVL.

This chain links TRBV28 with TRBJ1-2; maybe TRBD1 (6 bases). The CDR3 is 16 residues long. Germline CDR1 is MDHEN and CDR2 is SYDVKM. V lost 4 bases to trimming and J lost 4 bases, with 19 bases between them. CDR3: CASSSYYGQTTYGYTF. Here the CDR3 DNA reads TGTGCCAGCAGTTCCTACTACGGACAGACTACCTATGGCTACACCTTC.

The chain combines TRBV7-2 with TRBJ2-5; 8 bases align to TRBD2. This CDR3 has 15 amino acids. Per the germline V gene, CDR1 is SGHTA and CDR2 is FQGNSA. J lost 5 bases, V lost 3 bases, and 8 bases had no gene match. Here the CDR3 DNA reads TGTGCCAGCAGCTTGTCCGGGAGGGGGAGGGAGACCCAGTACTTC. It specifies CASSLSGRGRETQYF.

The chain uses TRBV7-8 and TRBJ2-3, with D unclear. Trimming shortened V by 5 bases and J by 7 bases, and 16 bases separated the two germline ends. The germline CDR1 and CDR2 sequences are SGHVS and FQNEAQ. CDR3 length: 14 amino acids. CDR3: CASSLRTDDYTQYF. As DNA, the CDR3 is TGTGCCAGCAGCCTCCGGACCGACGATTATACGCAGTATTTT.

Only a few counts were recorded for this clone. The V call is TRBV6-5, the J call TRBJ2-7; tentatively, D is TRBD1 or TRBD2 (6 bases each). Per germline, CDR1 MNHEY and CDR2 SVGAGI. Trimming took off 2 bases at V and 10 bases at J, with 12 bases between the two ends. This CDR3 is built from 12 residues. The CDR3 sequence: CASSYGGGRQYF. The CDR3 DNA reads TGTGCCAGCAGTTACGGAGGGGGGAGACAGTACTTC.

The count of this clone is one. The V and J genes are TRBV5-6 and TRBJ1-2, with D unresolved. This CDR3 comprises 12 residues. Trimming cost V 2 bases and J 6 bases, with 8 bases left between them. The germline gives CDR1 SGHDT, CDR2 YYEEEE. The CDR3 DNA follows: TGTGCCAGCAGCTTAGTCGGGGATGGCTACACCTTC. Protein sequence: CASSLVGDGYTF.

This chain connects TRBV11-3 to TRBJ2-7; 7 nucleotides line up with TRBD1. The germline V gene has CDR1 SGHNT and CDR2 YENEEA. The CDR3 runs 16 residues. V trimming: 2 bases; J trimming: 2 bases; junction bases outside the gene matches: 9. The CDR3 DNA is TGTGCCAGCAGCTTAATGCTCCGACAGGGCCCCTACGAGCAGTACTTC. The encoded protein is CASSLMLRQGPYEQYF.

The chain couples TRBV7-9 to TRBJ2-7, with D uncertain. The germline V gene has CDR1 SEHNR and CDR2 FQNEAQ (reference sequence). The CDR3 sequence is 14 residues long. The V gene lost 5 bases and the J gene lost 2 bases, with 13 bases spanning the gap. CDR3 in DNA: TGTGCCAGCAGCCCAGCGCCAGTTCCCTACGAGCAGTACTTC. As protein: CASSPAPVPYEQYF.

The V and J genes are TRBV7-9 and TRBJ1-1; 7 nucleotides line up with TRBD1. The ends lost 3 bases at V and 2 bases at J; junction bases unmatched: 3. Germline assignment: CDR1 SEHNR and CDR2 FQNEAQ (reference sequence). The CDR3 runs to 14 residues. Here the CDR3 DNA reads TGTGCCAGCAGCTTCGGACAGGTTAACACTGAAGCTTTCTTT. Residues: CASSFGQVNTEAFF.

V is TRBV6-5 and J is TRBJ2-5; 9 nucleotides match TRBD1. The CDR3 consists of 14 residues. Germline trimming cut 7 bases from V and 2 bases from J; bases unmatched to any gene: 5. CDR1 MNHEY and CDR2 SVGAGI come from the germline V gene. The CDR3 loop reads CASTLGQGQETQYF. The CDR3 DNA reads TGTGCCAGCACCCTTGGACAGGGGCAAGAGACCCAGTACTTC.

The chain couples TRBV19 to TRBJ1-4; D is perhaps TRBD1 (6 bases). Germline V gene lookup returns CDR1 LNHDA and CDR2 SQIVND (reference sequence). CDR3 length: 16 residues. Trimming cost V 2 bases and J 0 bases, with 10 bases left between them. CDR3 protein: CASSIRGGATNEKLFF. DNA of the CDR3: TGTGCCAGTAGTATAAGGGGGGGTGCAACTAATGAAAAACTGTTTTTT.

This clone was counted only a few times. The J gene is TRBJ2-2, the V gene TRBV27, with a possible D match to TRBD1 (5 bases). The germline V and J ends were trimmed by 7 bases and 2 bases, with 11 bases remaining between them. Germline values: CDR1 MNHEY, CDR2 SMNVEV (reference sequence). This CDR3 is built from 14 residues. The CDR3 spells CASTGRPNTGELFF. CDR3 in DNA: TGTGCCAGCACAGGGCGACCCAACACCGGGGAGCTGTTTTTT.

The rearrangement uses TRBV5-1 and TRBJ2-5, with 16 bases fitting TRBD2. V lost 5 bases to trimming and J lost 5 bases; unmatched junction nucleotides: 3. The CDR3 spans 15 residues. Germline CDR1 reads SGHRS; CDR2 reads YFSETQ. The CDR3 protein is CASSSGLAGGETQYF. The DNA for the CDR3 is TGCGCCAGCAGTTCGGGACTAGCGGGAGGGGAGACCCAGTACTTC.

This clone has a single count. The same CDR3 is also encoded by other DNA sequences in this sample. V usage is TRBV5-4 and J usage is TRBJ1-5; D is uncertain. CDR1 is SGHNT, CDR2 YYREEE, per germline (reference sequence). This CDR3 has 12 residues. V dropped 0 bases and J dropped 7 bases, with 5 bases sitting between them. The CDR3 loop is CASSLVGQPQHF. The DNA for the CDR3 is TGTGCCAGCAGCTTGGTGGGGCAGCCCCAGCATTTT.

About this clone itself: Other DNA sequences in this sample translate to the same CDR3. This chain uses TRBV5-1 with TRBJ1-4; weak D call: TRBD1 (6 bases). Trimming took 5 bases from V and 0 from J, leaving 11 bases between them. Germline CDR1 SGHRS, CDR2 YFSETQ. The length of the CDR3 is 15 residues. The CDR3 is CASSLTGATNEKLFF. As DNA, the CDR3 is TGCGCCAGCAGTTTGACAGGCGCAACTAATGAAAAACTGTTTTTT.

The V gene is TRBV2, the J gene TRBJ2-7; D unresolved. This CDR3 contains 13 residues. In germline, CDR1 is SNHLY, CDR2 FYNNEI. V gave up 5 bases and J gave up 0 bases, with 8 bases separating them. This CDR3 reads CASSSVSSYEQYF. In DNA form, the CDR3 reads TGTGCCAGCAGTTCCGTTTCCTCCTACGAGCAGTACTTC.

This chain connects TRBV7-9 to TRBJ2-3; 7 nucleotides line up with TRBD2. Germline values: CDR1 SEHNR, CDR2 FQNEAQ (reference sequence). This CDR3 is built from 19 residues. V lost 1 base and J lost 4; bases outside the gene matches: 17. CDR3 sequence (DNA): TGTGCCAGCAGCTTAGATTTTAAAAGGGAGGGCGGTGGCCCAGATACGCAGTATTTT. This gives the protein CASSLDFKREGGGPDTQYF.

The chain uses TRBV28 and TRBJ1-3; 7 positions match TRBD1. The CDR3 length is 15 residues. Germline CDR1 MDHEN, CDR2 SYDVKM. V was clipped by 3 bases and J by 5 bases; unmatched bases: 7. In DNA, the CDR3 is TGTGCCAGCAGTTTGGTACAGGGGAAGAGAAACACCATATATTTT. Encoded protein: CASSLVQGKRNTIYF.

This clone was detected only a few times. CDR3 sequence reads: CASSREGTTKNIQYF. CDR3 DNA: TGCGCCAGCAGCCGGGAGGGTACAACCAAAAACATTCAGTACTTC. The chain is built from TRBV5-1 and TRBJ2-4; 8 bases map to TRBD2. From germline, CDR1 is SGHRS and CDR2 YFSETQ. V gave up 4 bases and J gave up 2 bases; unmatched junction bases: 5. This CDR3 contains 15 residues.

The genes are TRBV19 and TRBJ2-1; TRBD2 matches 10 bases. Germline CDR1 is LNHDA and CDR2 is SQIVND (reference sequence). The CDR3 has 17 residues. Unmatched junction bases numbered 6, after V lost 3 bases and J lost 1 base. In nucleotides, the CDR3 is TGTGCCAGTAGTATCATAGCGGGAGGTAATTCCTACAATGAGCAGTTCTTC. Its protein is CASSIIAGGNSYNEQFF.

The V gene is TRBV7-2, the J gene TRBJ1-4; D is uncertain. The CDR3 consists of 14 residues. The germline V gene encodes CDR1 SGHTA and CDR2 FQGNSA. V gave up 1 base and J gave up 4 bases, with 7 bases separating them. The CDR3 coding sequence is TGTGCCAGCAGCTTAGGGAACGGTAATGAAAAACTGTTTTTT. Translated, it gives CASSLGNGNEKLFF.

This clone showed up just once. The V and J genes are TRBV6-6 and TRBJ2-3; unclear D gene. The ends were cut back, 4 bases at V and 4 bases at J, with 12 bases in the middle. The germline CDR1 and CDR2 sequences are MNHNY and SVGAGI (reference sequence). The CDR3 spans 14 residues. CDR3 amino acids: CASSSDTEADTQYF. The CDR3 bases are TGTGCCAGCAGTTCCGACACCGAAGCAGATACGCAGTATTTT.

The gene calls are TRBV6-6 and TRBJ2-5; D ambiguous. In germline, CDR1 is MNHNY, CDR2 SVGAGI (reference sequence). The ends were cut back, 0 bases at V and 5 bases at J, with 7 bases in the middle. The CDR3 loop spans 13 amino acids. The CDR3 is CASSYSPQETQYF. The DNA for the CDR3 is TGTGCCAGCAGTTACTCCCCTCAGGAGACCCAGTACTTC.

The chain couples TRBV5-1 to TRBJ2-1; D uncertain. Trimming took off 0 bases at V and 3 bases at J, with 10 bases between the two ends. The germline CDR1 and CDR2 sequences are SGHRS and YFSETQ. The CDR3 contains 15 residues. The CDR3 loop reads CASSLVPDNYNEQFF. For the CDR3, the DNA is TGCGCCAGCAGCTTGGTTCCAGATAACTACAATGAGCAGTTCTTC.

This clone was recorded only once. The chain recombines TRBV28 with TRBJ2-7, with 7 positions matching TRBD2. Trimming removed 3 bases from V and 3 bases from J; junction bases left unmatched: 11. Germline values: CDR1 MDHEN, CDR2 SYDVKM. The CDR3 runs 16 residues. CDR3 residues: CASSFDRREPLYEQYF. CDR3 coding DNA: TGTGCCAGCAGTTTTGATCGGCGGGAGCCCCTCTACGAGCAGTACTTC. Using reference TRBV28 and TRBJ2-7 for the parts outside the CDR3, the full variable domain is DVKVTQSSRYLVKRTGEKVFLECVQDMDHENMFWYRQDPGLGLRLIYFSYDVKMKEKGDIPEGYSVSREKKERFSLILESASTNQTSMYLCASSFDRREPLYEQYFGPGTRLTVT.

The chain couples TRBV9 to TRBJ2-5, with unresolved D. Trimming pared 0 bases from V and 8 bases from J, leaving 11 bases between. The germline CDR1 and CDR2 sequences are SGDLS and YYNGEE. CDR3 length: 13 residues. DNA for the CDR3: TGTGCCAGCAGCGTAGAGGTTGAAGGAACCCAGTACTTC. The encoded protein is CASSVEVEGTQYF.

The chain links TRBV28 to TRBJ1-1; a weak D match, TRBD1 (6 bases). V dropped 4 bases and J dropped 0 bases, with 15 bases sitting between them. This CDR3 has 16 residues. Germline assignment: CDR1 MDHEN and CDR2 SYDVKM. CDR3 residues: CASSYPGGPMNTEAFF. Here the CDR3 DNA reads TGTGCCAGCAGTTACCCCGGGGGGCCTATGAACACTGAAGCTTTCTTT.

The rearrangement uses TRBV9 and TRBJ2-3; the D call may be TRBD1 or TRBD2 (6 bases each). The CDR3 has 16 residues. Trimming shortened V by 3 bases and J by 3 bases, and 17 bases separated the two germline ends. Per germline, CDR1 SGDLS and CDR2 YYNGEE. This chain's CDR3 is CASSEEGGTRTDTQYF. The CDR3, as DNA: TGTGCCAGCAGCGAGGAGGGCGGGACAAGAACAGATACGCAGTATTTT.

The chain uses TRBV4-1 and TRBJ1-3; D ambiguous. CDR1 and CDR2 from the germline V gene are MGHRA and YSYEKL. The CDR3 has 16 residues. Deletions cut 0 bases from V and 2 bases from J, with 11 bases between. DNA for the CDR3: TGCGCCAGCAGCCAAGATCCCCTCCCAGCTGGAAACACCATATATTTT. It specifies CASSQDPLPAGNTIYF.

The chain recombines TRBV9 with TRBJ1-2, with D possibly being TRBD1 (5 bases). Trimming took off 7 bases at V and 3 bases at J, with 7 bases between the two ends. Germline V gene data show CDR1 as SGDLS and CDR2 as YYNGEE. This CDR3 comprises 11 residues. CDR3 sequence: CASLGDYGYTF. CDR3 nucleotides: TGTGCCAGCCTGGGGGACTATGGCTACACCTTC.